In its sample, the clone carrying this TCR beta chain was seen many times. No antigen is known for it. The sample belongs to a study of regulatory T cells in long-lasting Graves disease. Study-level points and caveats: Under persistent disease, TRBV28, TRBJ1-2 and TRBJ2-5 were used preferentially.

Arm-PCR of CDR3 regions and iRepertoire HTBI primers were used to build TCR beta libraries. TCRdb independently ran MiXCR on the multiplex PCR reads; one entry per CDR3 protein. The profile shows approximately 390,000 distinct CDR3 sequences, 15% to 20% of them singletons. Time point reported: newly diagnosed GD, antithyroid drugs for less than 3 months. From PBMCs, RNA was extracted and then used to make the TCR library. Staff drew about 10 milliliters of peripheral blood into EDTA tubes. CDR3 size: 11 residues. Germline CDR1 SNHLY, CDR2 FYNNEI. V lost 6 bases and J 6 bases, leaving 6 bases between the germline ends. The sample was also linked to a second study, of T cells in Graves' hyperthyroidism and ophthalmopathy. As reported in that work: With the HTBI primer set, the TCR CDR3 went through a first round of RT-PCR. In validation, the model predicted ophthalmopathy. These predictions came a median 6.5 months before onset.

This clonotype was sampled from a woman aged 18-29 years with Graves disease. This specimen consisted of peripheral blood mononuclear cells (PBMCs), obtained at new diagnosis, from a patient treated with antithyroid drugs. The J gene is TRBJ1-5, the V gene TRBV2; D is uncertain. The CDR3 spells CASSRGQPQHF. The CDR3 region has the DNA TGTGCCAGCAGCCGGGGTCAGCCCCAGCATTTT.